Listed below are T cell receptor beta chains from one sample, sequenced in a study of regulatory T cells in long-lasting Graves disease. From the multiplex PCR reads, TCRdb called clonotypes with MiXCR, one entry per CDR3 protein. The table includes about 290,000 distinct CDR3 sequences, 20% to 25% detected once. The source material was peripheral blood mononuclear cells (PBMCs), sampled when the disease was refractory, from a patient treated with antithyroid drugs. The receptors originated from a female donor with Graves disease. Both conserved end residues are part of each CDR3. Each record gives: clone size, D gene, V gene, J gene, CDR3 protein, CDR3 DNA. D genes are given only for firm matches. Each size is once, few, many, or a class for an expanded clone.

>many|TRBD2|TRBV20-1|TRBJ2-7
CSAIPGTSSYEQYF
TGCAGTGCTATCCCCGGGACTAGCTCCTACGAGCAGTACTTC
>many|TRBD2|TRBV6-1|TRBJ2-1
CASRLTSGRVEQFF
TGTGCCAGCAGGCTGACTAGCGGGAGGGTCGAGCAGTTCTTC
>many|.|TRBV29-1|TRBJ1-1
CSVEDWDTEAFF
TGCAGCGTTGAAGATTGGGACACTGAAGCTTTCTTT
>few|.|TRBV7-2|TRBJ1-1
CASSLGPWTGNTEAFF
TGTGCCAGCAGCTTAGGACCCTGGACGGGGAACACTGAAGCTTTCTTT
>many|.|TRBV29-1|TRBJ2-7
CSVEGGWGEQYF
TGCAGCGTTGAAGGGGGGTGGGGCGAGCAGTACTTC
>many|TRBD1|TRBV6-2/TRBV6-3|TRBJ1-5
CASSYGQGGNQPQHF
TGTGCCAGCAGTTACGGGCAGGGGGGCAATCAGCCCCAGCATTTT
>few|.|TRBV27|TRBJ2-6
CASNNRKFSGANVLTF
TGTGCCAGCAACAACAGAAAGTTCTCTGGGGCCAACGTCCTGACTTTC
>many|.|TRBV6-1|TRBJ2-5
CASSSIDWVETQYF
TGTGCCAGCAGCTCCATCGACTGGGTGGAGACCCAGTACTTC
>many|.|TRBV11-2|TRBJ1-5
CASSLDLSQGEGQPQHF
TGTGCCAGCAGCTTAGATCTAAGTCAGGGAGAAGGCCAGCCCCAGCATTTT
>many|.|TRBV7-9|TRBJ1-2
CASSTSTVYGYTF
TGTGCCAGCAGCACCTCGACCGTCTATGGCTACACCTTC
>many|.|TRBV7-2|TRBJ2-5
CASSLVTGGGGETQYF
TGTGCCAGCAGCTTAGTTACTGGAGGGGGCGGCGAGACCCAGTACTTC